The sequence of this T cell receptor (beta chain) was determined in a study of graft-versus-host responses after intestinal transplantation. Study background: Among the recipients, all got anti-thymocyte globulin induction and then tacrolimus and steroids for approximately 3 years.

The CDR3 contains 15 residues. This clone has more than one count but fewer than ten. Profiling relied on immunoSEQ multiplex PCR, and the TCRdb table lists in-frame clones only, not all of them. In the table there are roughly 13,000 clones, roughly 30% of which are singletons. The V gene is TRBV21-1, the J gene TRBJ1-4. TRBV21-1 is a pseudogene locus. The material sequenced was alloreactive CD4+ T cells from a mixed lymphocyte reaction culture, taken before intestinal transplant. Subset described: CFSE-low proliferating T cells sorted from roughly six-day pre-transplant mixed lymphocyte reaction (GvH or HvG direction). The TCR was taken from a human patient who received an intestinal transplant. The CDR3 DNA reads TGTGCCAGCAGTCCTGGGGGAGGGTTTGCTGAAAAACTGTTTTTT. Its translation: CASSPGGGFAEKLFF.